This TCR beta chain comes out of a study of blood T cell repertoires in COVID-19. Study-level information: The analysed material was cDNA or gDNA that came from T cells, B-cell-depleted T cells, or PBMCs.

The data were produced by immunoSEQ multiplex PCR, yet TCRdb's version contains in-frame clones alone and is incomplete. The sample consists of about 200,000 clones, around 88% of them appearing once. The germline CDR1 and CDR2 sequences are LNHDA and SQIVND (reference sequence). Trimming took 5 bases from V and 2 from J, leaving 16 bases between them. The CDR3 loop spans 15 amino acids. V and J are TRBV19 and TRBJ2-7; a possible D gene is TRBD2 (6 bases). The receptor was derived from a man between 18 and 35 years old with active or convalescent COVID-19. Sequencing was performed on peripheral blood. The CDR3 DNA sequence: TGTGCCAGTAGTCCAAGACCGGGACTCCCCTACGAGCAGTACTTC. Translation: CASSPRPGLPYEQYF. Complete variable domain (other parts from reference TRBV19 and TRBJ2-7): DGGITQSPKYLFRKEGQNVTLSCEQNLNHDAMYWYRQDPGQGLRLIYYSQIVNDFQKGDIAEGYSVSREKKESFPLTVTSAQKNPTAFYLCASSPRPGLPYEQYFGPGTRLTVT.